This entry concerns a single TCR beta chain. Its cognate antigen has yet to be identified. Reads for this sample came from an Illumina HiSeq 2000. TCR beta cDNA libraries were prepared using 5'RACE template switching, which introduced a universal primer site and unique molecular identifiers. cDNA synthesis was primed from the TCR beta constant segment, followed by two successive PCR amplification steps. The study's own analysis went as follows. MIGEC was used to demultiplex reads and group the reads by UMI, and MiTCR was used to assemble and quantify clonotypes. To exclude erroneous sequences, only TCR cDNA sequences supported by at least two reads were retained. The tcR package was used for downstream repertoire analysis, with clonotypes matched between fractions based on CDR3 nucleotide sequence plus V segment. VDJmatch was used to annotate antigen specificity against VDJdb, with one amino acid substitution in CDR3 allowed. TCRdb reprocessed the reads, so every CDR3 protein sequence counts as one entry and DNA is not shown. For this entry, the V and J calls and clone size follow TCRdb and not the study's own pipeline. For this sample, the table gives 500,000 to 600,000 distinct CDR3 sequences. Of the sample, approximately 3.5% falls within the top ten clones.

From cysteine to phenylalanine, the CDR3 is 17 amino acids long. DNA is not recorded here. Based on the germline V gene (reference sequence), the CDR1 and CDR2 sequences are MNHEY and SMNVEV. This specimen belongs to a study of T cells expressing NK-cell markers (dated by TCRdb to the early 2020s). Regarding the complete study: Three sorted T-cell subsets (CD3+CD56+NKG2C+, CD3+CD56+NKG2C- and CD3+CD56-NKG2C+) from 7 to 9 donors had their TCR beta-chain repertoires profiled. Most of the eight sequenced donors were HCMV-seropositive and one was HCMV-seronegative. The study sequenced eight donors, all healthy volunteers chosen at random: three men and five women. Sequencing of the libraries produced 2 x 150 bp reads on Illumina HiSeq 2000/2500, MiSeq or NextSeq. Summary of the overall study and its limitations: Those dominant clonotypes were again the most abundant among CD3+CD56-NKG2C+ cells in a few donors, at about 25-60.1%. For six donors, the dominant CD3+CD56+NKG2C+ clonotypes were among the top 10 CD8+ clonotypes and accounted for 1.0-7.0% of CD8+ T cells. Whether the expanded NKG2C-expressing T cell clones were specific for HCMV antigens remained unclear.

A commercial ELISA kit detecting HCMV-specific IgG in serum was used to determine HCMV serostatus. Peripheral blood mononuclear cells were isolated from blood by Ficoll density gradient centrifugation. The sequence came from a man between 18 and 35 years old in good health. Donor details come from another sample of the same person, matched by shared clones. This chain is built from TRBV27 and TRBJ1-3; TCRdb returns TRBD1, unconfirmable since there is no DNA. The sample was blood T cells: a sorted CD56 or NKG2C T cell subset, CD4+ or CD8+ T cells, or bulk PBMC T cells (not recorded which). The CDR3 protein: CASSLNRAGSSGNTIYF.